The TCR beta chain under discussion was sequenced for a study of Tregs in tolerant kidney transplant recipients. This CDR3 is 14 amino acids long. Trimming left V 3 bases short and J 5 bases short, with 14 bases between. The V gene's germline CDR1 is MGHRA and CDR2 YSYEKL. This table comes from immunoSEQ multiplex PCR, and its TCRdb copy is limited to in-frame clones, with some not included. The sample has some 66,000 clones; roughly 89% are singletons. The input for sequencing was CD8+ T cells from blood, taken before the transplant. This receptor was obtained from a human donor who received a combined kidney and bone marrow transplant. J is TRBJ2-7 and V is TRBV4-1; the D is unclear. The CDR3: CASSQVGGPNEQYF. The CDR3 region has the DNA TGCGCCAGCAGCCAGGTAGGCGGTCCCAACGAGCAGTACTTC.